One sample yielded the 21 T cell receptor beta chains listed below, sequenced in a study of blood T cell repertoires in COVID-19. Clones were sequenced by immunoSEQ multiplex PCR, and TCRdb holds only the in-frame ones, with some missing. The table records some 210,000 clones, roughly 82% of them present only once. Sequenced material: peripheral blood. All receptors come from a middle-aged woman with acute or convalescent COVID-19.

The chain is built from TRBV7-8 and TRBJ2-7; TRBD1 aligns across 7 bases. This CDR3 comprises 15 residues. The V gene end was trimmed by 5 bases and the J gene end by 2 bases; junction bases not matched to a gene: 9. Germline CDR1 is SGHVS and CDR2 is FQNEAQ. CDR3 protein: CASSAPTGFTYEQYF. CDR3 in DNA: TGTGCCAGCAGCGCCCCGACAGGGTTTACCTACGAGCAGTACTTC.

The chain combines TRBV29-1 with TRBJ2-2; 9 positions match TRBD1. CDR1 SQVTM and CDR2 ANQGSEA come from the germline V gene. The junction had 2 bases not matched to a gene; V was cut back by 6 bases and J by 0 bases. The CDR3 consists of 14 residues. This CDR3 is CSVGTGTNTGELFF. The DNA for the CDR3 is TGCAGCGTCGGGACAGGGACGAACACCGGGGAGCTGTTTTTT.

There are a few counts of this clone. The chain joins TRBV10-3 to TRBJ2-4; weak D call: TRBD2 (5 bases). Looked up from germline, CDR1 is ENHRY and CDR2 is SYGVKD. V was pared by 8 bases and J by 1 base, with 12 bases between. This CDR3 region has 14 residues. CDR3 DNA: TGTGCCATCGGCAGCGGTGAGGCCAAAAACATTCAGTACTTC. This gives the protein CAIGSGEAKNIQYF.

V usage is TRBV30 and J usage is TRBJ1-2; 8 bases align to TRBD1. Per the germline V gene, CDR1 is GTSNPN and CDR2 is SVGIG (reference sequence). The CDR3 covers 14 residues. With 2 bases clipped from V and 9 bases from J, the junction kept 11 bases outside the gene matches. CDR3 DNA: TGTGCCTGGAGTCCAAACAGGGGGAAGGGACGCTACACCTTC. This sequence encodes CAWSPNRGKGRYTF.

The V and J genes are TRBV6-2 or TRBV6-3 and TRBJ2-3, with 7 bases lining up with TRBD2. This CDR3 is built from 13 residues. The V gene's germline CDR1 is MNHEY and CDR2 SVGEGT. Trimming cost V 5 bases and J 7 bases; bases outside gene matches: 6. CDR3 sequence (DNA): TGTGCCAGCAGTACCACGGGGGGAAATACGCAGTATTTT. It codes for CASSTTGGNTQYF.

The chain has TRBV11-2 and TRBJ2-1; possibly TRBD2 for D (5 bases). The V end lost 5 bases, the J end lost 1 base, and 15 bases lay between the germline ends. The CDR3 consists of 16 residues. Looked up from germline, CDR1 is SGHAT and CDR2 is FQNNGV. This chain's CDR3 is CASSLKAELSYNEQFF. CDR3 DNA: TGTGCCAGCAGCCTTAAAGCGGAACTTTCCTACAATGAGCAGTTCTTC.

This chain connects TRBV27 to TRBJ1-2; 8 bases are a match to TRBD1. Trimming at V came to 4 bases and at J to 5 bases, leaving 6 bases not matched to a gene. CDR3 size: 14 residues. The germline CDR1 and CDR2 sequences are MNHEY and SMNVEV (reference sequence). In DNA form, the CDR3 reads TGTGCCAGCAGTTACGGACAGGGTGGTTATGGCTACACCTTC. Translation: CASSYGQGGYGYTF.

The chain combines TRBV29-1 with TRBJ2-7, with 10 bases aligning to TRBD1. Germline CDR1 is SQVTM and CDR2 is ANQGSEA. Trimming at V came to 6 bases and at J to 5 bases, leaving 7 bases not matched to a gene. The CDR3 length is 13 residues. DNA of the CDR3: TGCAGCGTCCGCGGGACAGGGGTCAACGAGCAGTACTTC. Encoded protein: CSVRGTGVNEQYF.

This chain links TRBV11-2 with TRBJ2-3, with D possibly being TRBD2 (7 bases). Looked up from germline, CDR1 is SGHAT and CDR2 is FQNNGV. The CDR3 length is 17 residues. The V end was cut by 3 bases, the J end by 3 bases, with 19 bases between. The CDR3 loop reads CASSLDAVGGGTDTQYF. The CDR3 coding sequence is TGTGCCAGCAGCTTGGATGCCGTAGGGGGGGGGACAGATACGCAGTATTTT.

The rearrangement uses TRBV11-1 and TRBJ2-5; 7 bases match TRBD1. The trim removed 3 bases at V and 2 bases at J, leaving 9 bases unmatched. This CDR3 is 16 amino acids long. The germline V gene has CDR1 SGHAT and CDR2 FQDESV (reference sequence). The CDR3 DNA reads as TGTGCCAGCAGCTTCGTTACCGGGACAGATCAAGAGACCCAGTACTTC. Encoded protein: CASSFVTGTDQETQYF. The whole variable domain, remainder taken from reference TRBV11-1 and TRBJ2-5, is EAEVAQSPRYKITEKSQAVAFWCDPISGHATLYWYRQILGQGPELLVQFQDESVVDDSQLPKDRFSAERLKGVDSTLKIQPAELGDSAMYLCASSFVTGTDQETQYFGPGTRLLVL.

The gene calls are TRBV4-1 and TRBJ1-1; TRBD1 aligns across 9 bases. With 0 bases clipped from V and 3 bases from J, the junction kept 11 bases outside the gene matches. The V gene's germline CDR1 is MGHRA and CDR2 YSYEKL. This CDR3 is built from 18 residues. The CDR3 DNA reads as TGCGCCAGCAGCCAAGATCATCTGGGGACAGGGATGGACACTGAAGCTTTCTTT. Residues: CASSQDHLGTGMDTEAFF.

The chain recombines TRBV7-2 with TRBJ2-7; TRBD2 matches at 14 bases. CDR1 is SGHTA and CDR2 is FQGNSA in the germline V gene. The trim removed 7 bases at V and 6 bases at J, leaving 8 bases unmatched. The CDR3 spans 15 residues. The CDR3 DNA reads as TGTGCCAGCAACCCCACCGGGACTAGCGGGAGCGAGCAGTACTTC. This encodes CASNPTGTSGSEQYF.

V is TRBV6-2 or TRBV6-3 and J is TRBJ2-3, with TRBD2 matching 10 bases. The CDR3 runs 18 residues. The germline V gene encodes CDR1 MNHEY and CDR2 SVGEGT. J lost 4 bases, V lost 5 bases, and 15 bases had no gene match. The CDR3 bases are TGTGCCAGCAGTCTCACTATAGCGGGAGGAATGACGGCAGATACGCAGTATTTT. Translating gives CASSLTIAGGMTADTQYF.

The chain recombines TRBV19 with TRBJ1-3; no clear D. Germline loops: CDR1 LNHDA, CDR2 SQIVND (reference sequence). With 6 bases removed from V and 2 bases from J, the gap between germline ends came to 8 bases. The CDR3 totals 13 residues. The CDR3 is CASRAFAGNTIYF. The CDR3 DNA reads TGTGCCAGTAGAGCATTTGCTGGAAACACCATATATTTT.

This sequence joins TRBV10-2 and TRBJ2-1, with D uncertain. V gave up 3 bases and J gave up 7 bases, with 7 bases separating them. The CDR3 is 12 amino acids. Germline V CDR1 and CDR2: WSHSY, SAAADI. The CDR3 bases are TGCGCCAGCAGTGACTTTAATAATGAGCAGTTCTTC. Protein product: CASSDFNNEQFF.

The chain uses TRBV5-1 and TRBJ2-5, with TRBD1 matching over 9 bases. CDR3 length: 16 amino acids. Germline assignment: CDR1 SGHRS and CDR2 YFSETQ. Germline trimming cut 3 bases from V and 5 bases from J; bases unmatched to any gene: 11. CDR3 in amino acids: CASSSPHGTGSETQYF. The CDR3 coding sequence is TGCGCCAGCAGCTCACCACACGGGACAGGGTCCGAGACCCAGTACTTC.

The chain uses TRBV11-3 and TRBJ2-1; TRBD2 matches at 8 bases. Losses at the gene ends were 5 bases for V and 10 bases for J; bases not matched to a gene: 13. This CDR3 region has 15 residues. Germline V gene lookup returns CDR1 SGHNT and CDR2 YENEEA. In DNA form, the CDR3 reads TGTGCCAGCAGCCCGAGCGGGAGTTCCCCGGAGGAGCAGTTCTTC. It specifies CASSPSGSSPEEQFF.

This clone appeared a single time. V gene TRBV2 combines with J gene TRBJ1-1; 8 bases agree with TRBD1. The germline CDR1 and CDR2 sequences are SNHLY and FYNNEI. V gave up 3 bases and J gave up 3 bases; unmatched junction bases: 9. CDR3 length: 16 amino acids. The CDR3 bases are TGTGCCAGCAGTGACAGGGGGCGAGTTATAGACACTGAAGCTTTCTTT. Its protein product is CASSDRGRVIDTEAFF.

The genes are TRBV2 and TRBJ2-6; no reliable D call. CDR1 and CDR2 (germline): SNHLY, FYNNEI. V was cut by 5 bases and J by 4 bases, with 18 bases left in between. This CDR3 comprises 17 residues. The CDR3 nucleotides read TGTGCCAGCAGTACACCGATATCTCGGGTAGGGGCCAACGTCCTGACTTTC. Its protein is CASSTPISRVGANVLTF. Full variable domain (missing parts from reference TRBV2 and TRBJ2-6): EPEVTQTPSHQVTQMGQEVILRCVPISNHLYFYWYRQILGQKVEFLVSFYNNEISEKSEIFDDQFSVERPDGSNFTLKIRSTKLEDSAMYFCASSTPISRVGANVLTFGAGSRLTVL.

This chain's CDR3 is CASSPGLAGASYNEQFF. For the CDR3, the DNA is TGCGCCAGCAGCCCGGGACTAGCGGGAGCTTCCTACAATGAGCAGTTCTTC. The chain couples TRBV4-3 to TRBJ2-1; TRBD2 aligns across 14 bases. CDR1 and CDR2 (germline): LGHNA, YSLEER. The CDR3 covers 17 residues. Germline trimming cut 4 bases from V and 1 base from J; bases unmatched to any gene: 3.

This clone was recorded once. The chain combines TRBV5-4 with TRBJ1-6, with a weak D call TRBD1 (6 bases). Germline V gives CDR1 SGHNT, CDR2 YYREEE (reference sequence). The CDR3 consists of 15 residues. Trimming took 1 base from V and 6 from J, leaving 11 bases between them. Written as DNA, the CDR3 is TGTGCCAGCAGCTTGTACACAGGGCGTAATTCACCCCTCCACTTT. Amino acid sequence: CASSLYTGRNSPLHF.